The entry below gives a single T cell receptor (beta chain) sequence along with its context. This clone was detected a few times. The target of this receptor is not known. No quality values exist for individual bases; no much larger clone is one base distant. The immunoSEQ Assay, a bias-controlled multiplex PCR, was used to amplify TCRbeta CDR3 regions from genomic DNA. Concerning the study's data processing: The number of nucleated cells in each sample was estimated from the amplification of reference gene primers within the assay. To quantify the absolute abundance of each unique TCRbeta CDR3 rearrangement, sequence reads were collapsed and filtered. Productive Simpson clonality was computed per sample as the square root of Simpson's diversity index over productive rearrangements. TCRdb holds this immuneACCESS table with in-frame rearrangements only. Some clones are missing; in checked studies, unresolved V genes explain under half, and the rest has no known cause. V and J calls and clone size are copied from that table; D and trimming were computed from the DNA. For this sample there are fewer than 130,000 clones; nearly 90% appear just once. The top ten hold 4% to 5.5% of the sample.

This sample is drawn from a study of blood T cell repertoires in COVID-19 (dated by TCRdb to about 2020). Regarding the research as a whole: Collaborator samples came from the United States, Italy and Spain and covered acute and convalescent phases of COVID-19. The material from the prospective study consisted of cDNA or gDNA derived from T cells, B-cell-depleted T cells, or PBMCs. The repertoires were released in a freely available public database meant as a resource for research on the immune response to SARS-CoV-2. The dataset comprised deeply sampled blood TCRbeta repertoires from subjects exposed to, actively infected with, or recovered from COVID-19. HLA class I and class II types, where available, came from metadata supplied by the sample provider rather than from assay-based typing. Nearly every sample came with metadata listing a de-identified subject ID, COVID-19 status, age in years and sex. The samples were drawn from two sources: the first 160 participants of the ongoing ImmuneRACE study, and 1,254 subjects contributed by 6 global collaborators.

Each collaborating institution followed its own protocols to collect whole blood in K2EDTA tubes. For TCRbeta analysis, collaborator samples were shipped as frozen whole blood, as isolated PBMCs, or as DNA extracted from either sample type. General conclusions and limits of the study: The quantity of clinical and demographic metadata differed by source and by participant and was supplied without curation.

The source is a human donor in a cohort sampled during active COVID-19. The material sequenced was peripheral blood.

The DNA sequence follows: TGCAGCGTTTCCCCGGACAGGGTCGCGGAGCAGTACTTC. Its coded protein is CSVSPDRVAEQYF. The rearranged segments are TRBV29-1 and TRBJ2-7; 8 nucleotides in the junction match TRBD1. Including the terminal cysteine and phenylalanine, the CDR3 comprises 13 residues. Left in the record is the CDR3 DNA by itself, 39 bases read in frame from the first base. After removal of 5 bases from V and 7 bases from J, the junction retains 10 bases not matched to a gene. The germline V gene yields SQVTM for CDR1 and ANQGSEA for CDR2.